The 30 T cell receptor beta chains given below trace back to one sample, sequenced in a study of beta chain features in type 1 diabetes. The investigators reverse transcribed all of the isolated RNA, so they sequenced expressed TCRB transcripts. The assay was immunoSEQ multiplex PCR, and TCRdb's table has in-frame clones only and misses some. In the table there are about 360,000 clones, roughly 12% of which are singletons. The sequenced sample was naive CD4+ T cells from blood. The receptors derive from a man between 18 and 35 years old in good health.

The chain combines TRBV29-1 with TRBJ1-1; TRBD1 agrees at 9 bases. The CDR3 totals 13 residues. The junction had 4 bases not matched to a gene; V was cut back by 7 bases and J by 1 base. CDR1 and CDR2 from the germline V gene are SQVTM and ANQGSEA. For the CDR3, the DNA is TGCAGCGGTATGACAGGGGGGAACACTGAAGCTTTCTTT. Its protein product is CSGMTGGNTEAFF.

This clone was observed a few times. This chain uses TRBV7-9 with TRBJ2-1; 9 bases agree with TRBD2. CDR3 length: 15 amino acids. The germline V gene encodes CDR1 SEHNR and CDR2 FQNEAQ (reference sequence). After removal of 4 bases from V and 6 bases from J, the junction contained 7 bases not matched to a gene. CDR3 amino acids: CASSSLAGAGNEQFF. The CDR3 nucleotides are TGTGCCAGCAGCTCGTTAGCGGGAGCTGGCAATGAGCAGTTCTTC.

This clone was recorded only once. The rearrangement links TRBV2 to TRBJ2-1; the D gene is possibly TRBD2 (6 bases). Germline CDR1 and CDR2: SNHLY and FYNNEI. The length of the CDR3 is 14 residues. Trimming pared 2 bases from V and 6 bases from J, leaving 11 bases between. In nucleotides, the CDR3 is TGTGCCAGCAGTGAAACTAGGGGAGGCAATGAGCAGTTCTTC. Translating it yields CASSETRGGNEQFF.

CDR3: CASSSTRYEQYF. DNA for the CDR3: TGTGCCAGCAGTTCCACTAGATACGAGCAGTACTTC. This rearrangement joins TRBV6-5 to TRBJ2-7; tentatively, D is TRBD2 (5 bases). Germline lookup yields CDR1 MNHEY and CDR2 SVGAGI. The CDR3 has 12 amino acids. Trimming stripped 4 bases from V and 4 bases from J, with 8 bases between.

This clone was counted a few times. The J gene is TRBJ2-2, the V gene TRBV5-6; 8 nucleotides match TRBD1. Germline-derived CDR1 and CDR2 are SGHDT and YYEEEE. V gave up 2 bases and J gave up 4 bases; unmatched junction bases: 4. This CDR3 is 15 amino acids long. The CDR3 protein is CASSFDRGSTGELFF. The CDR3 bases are TGTGCCAGCAGCTTCGACAGGGGAAGCACCGGGGAGCTGTTTTTT. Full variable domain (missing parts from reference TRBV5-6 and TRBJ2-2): DAGVTQSPTHLIKTRGQQVTLRCSPKSGHDTVSWYQQALGQGPQFIFQYYEEEERQRGNFPDRFSGHQFPNYSSELNVNALLLGDSALYLCASSFDRGSTGELFFGEGSRLTVL.

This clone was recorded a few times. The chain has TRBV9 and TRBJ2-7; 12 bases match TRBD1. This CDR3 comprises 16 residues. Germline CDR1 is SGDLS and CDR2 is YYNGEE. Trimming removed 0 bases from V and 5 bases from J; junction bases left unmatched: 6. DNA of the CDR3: TGTGCCAGCAGCGTAGACCCGGGACAGGGGGCCCACGAGCAGTACTTC. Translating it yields CASSVDPGQGAHEQYF.

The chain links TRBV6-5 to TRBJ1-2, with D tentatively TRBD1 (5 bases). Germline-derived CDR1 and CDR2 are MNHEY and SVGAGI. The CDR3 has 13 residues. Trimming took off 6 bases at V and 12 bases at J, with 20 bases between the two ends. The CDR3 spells CASSPPGGAGHTF. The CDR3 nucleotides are TGTGCCAGCAGCCCCCCCGGCGGGGCCGGCCACACCTTC.

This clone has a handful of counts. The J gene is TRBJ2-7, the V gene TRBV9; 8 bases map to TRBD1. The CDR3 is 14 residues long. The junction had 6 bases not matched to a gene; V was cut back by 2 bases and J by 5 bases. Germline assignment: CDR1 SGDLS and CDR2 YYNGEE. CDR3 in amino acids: CASSVNGQGHEQYF. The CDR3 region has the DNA TGTGCCAGCAGCGTTAACGGACAGGGCCACGAGCAGTACTTC.

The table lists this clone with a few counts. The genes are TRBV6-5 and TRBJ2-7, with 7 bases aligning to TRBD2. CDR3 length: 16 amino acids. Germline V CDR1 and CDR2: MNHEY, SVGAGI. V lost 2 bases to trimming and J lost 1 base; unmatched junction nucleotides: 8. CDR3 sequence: CASSYAAGVGSYEQYF. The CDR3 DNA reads TGTGCCAGCAGTTACGCGGCGGGAGTGGGGTCCTACGAGCAGTACTTC.

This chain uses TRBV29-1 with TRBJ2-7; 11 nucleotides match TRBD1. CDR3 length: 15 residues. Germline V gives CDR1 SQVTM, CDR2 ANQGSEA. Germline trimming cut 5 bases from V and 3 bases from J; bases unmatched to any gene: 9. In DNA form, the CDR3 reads TGCAGCGTTACGAAGGGTGGGACAGGGGGCTACGAGCAGTACTTC. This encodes CSVTKGGTGGYEQYF.

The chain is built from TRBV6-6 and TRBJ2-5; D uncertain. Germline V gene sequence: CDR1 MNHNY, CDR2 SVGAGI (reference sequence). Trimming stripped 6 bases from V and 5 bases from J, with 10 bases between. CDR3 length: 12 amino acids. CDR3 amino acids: CASSRDRETQYF. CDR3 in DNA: TGTGCCAGCAGCCGAGATCGGGAGACCCAGTACTTC.

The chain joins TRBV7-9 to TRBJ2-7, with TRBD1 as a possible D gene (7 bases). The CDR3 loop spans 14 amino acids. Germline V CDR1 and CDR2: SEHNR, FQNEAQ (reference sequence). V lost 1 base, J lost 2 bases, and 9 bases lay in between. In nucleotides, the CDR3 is TGTGCCAGCAGCTTAGGCAGGGGGGCCTACGAGCAGTACTTC. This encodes CASSLGRGAYEQYF.

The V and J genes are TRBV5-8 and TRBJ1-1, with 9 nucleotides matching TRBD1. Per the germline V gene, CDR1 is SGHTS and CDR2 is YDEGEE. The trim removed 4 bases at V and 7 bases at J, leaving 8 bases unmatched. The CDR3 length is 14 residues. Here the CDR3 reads CASSIGQGRFEAFF. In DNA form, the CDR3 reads TGTGCCAGCAGCATCGGACAGGGGAGGTTTGAAGCTTTCTTT.

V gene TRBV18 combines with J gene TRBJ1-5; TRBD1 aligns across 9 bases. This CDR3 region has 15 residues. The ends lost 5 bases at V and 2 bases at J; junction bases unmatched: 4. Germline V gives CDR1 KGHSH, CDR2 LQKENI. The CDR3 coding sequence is TGTGCCAGCTCAGCGGGACAGGGAGGCAATCAGCCCCAGCATTTT. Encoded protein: CASSAGQGGNQPQHF.

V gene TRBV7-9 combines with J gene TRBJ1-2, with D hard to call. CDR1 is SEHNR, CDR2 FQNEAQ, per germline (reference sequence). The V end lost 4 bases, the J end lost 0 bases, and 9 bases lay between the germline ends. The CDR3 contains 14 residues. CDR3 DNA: TGTGCCAGCAGCTATAATAGCCCTAACTATGGCTACACCTTC. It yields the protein CASSYNSPNYGYTF.

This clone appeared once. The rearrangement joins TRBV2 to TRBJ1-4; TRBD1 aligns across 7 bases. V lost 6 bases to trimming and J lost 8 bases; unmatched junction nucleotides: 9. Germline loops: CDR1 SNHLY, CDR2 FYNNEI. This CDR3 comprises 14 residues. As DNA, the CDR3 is TGTGCCAGCAGCCCGACAGGGAATAGGGAAAAACTGTTTTTT. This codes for CASSPTGNREKLFF.

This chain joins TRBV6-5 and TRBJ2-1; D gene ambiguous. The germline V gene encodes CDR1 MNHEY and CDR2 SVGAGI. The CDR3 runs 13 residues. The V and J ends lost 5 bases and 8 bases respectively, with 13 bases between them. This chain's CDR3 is CASSEVLSDEQFF. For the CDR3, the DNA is TGTGCCAGCAGTGAAGTGCTGAGTGATGAGCAGTTCTTC.

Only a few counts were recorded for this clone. CDR3 nucleotides: TGTGCCAGCAGCCCCGGACTAGCGGGAGAGCAGTACTTC. It codes for CASSPGLAGEQYF. The chain links TRBV28 to TRBJ2-7, with 12 bases lining up with TRBD2. There are 13 residues in the CDR3. CDR1 is MDHEN and CDR2 is SYDVKM in the germline V gene. V shed 6 bases, J shed 7 bases, and the junction held 4 bases outside the gene matches.

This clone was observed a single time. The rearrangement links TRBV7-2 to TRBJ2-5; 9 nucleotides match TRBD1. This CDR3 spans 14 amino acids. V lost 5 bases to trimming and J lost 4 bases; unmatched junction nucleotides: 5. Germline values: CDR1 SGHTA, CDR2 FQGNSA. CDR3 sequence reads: CASSVQGAPETQYF. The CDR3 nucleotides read TGTGCCAGCAGCGTACAGGGGGCCCCAGAGACCCAGTACTTC.

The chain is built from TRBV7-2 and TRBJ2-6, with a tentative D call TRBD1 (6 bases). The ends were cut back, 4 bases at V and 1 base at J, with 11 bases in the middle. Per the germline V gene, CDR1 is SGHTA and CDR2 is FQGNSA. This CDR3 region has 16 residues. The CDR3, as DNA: TGTGCCAGCAGCTCCCCCAGGGGATCTGGGGCCAACGTCCTGACTTTC. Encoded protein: CASSSPRGSGANVLTF.

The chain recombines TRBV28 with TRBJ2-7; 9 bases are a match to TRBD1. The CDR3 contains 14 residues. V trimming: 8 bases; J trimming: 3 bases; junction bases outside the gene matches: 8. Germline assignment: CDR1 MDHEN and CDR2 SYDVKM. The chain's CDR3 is CASHIRGQGYEQYF. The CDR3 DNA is TGTGCCAGCCATATTAGGGGACAGGGCTACGAGCAGTACTTC.

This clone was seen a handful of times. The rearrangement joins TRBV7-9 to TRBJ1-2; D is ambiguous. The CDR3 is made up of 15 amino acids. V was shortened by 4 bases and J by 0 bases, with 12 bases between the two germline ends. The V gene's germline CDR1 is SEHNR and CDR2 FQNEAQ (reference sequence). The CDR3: CASSSLRRSNYGYTF. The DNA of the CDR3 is TGTGCCAGCAGCTCCCTGCGGCGATCTAACTATGGCTACACCTTC.

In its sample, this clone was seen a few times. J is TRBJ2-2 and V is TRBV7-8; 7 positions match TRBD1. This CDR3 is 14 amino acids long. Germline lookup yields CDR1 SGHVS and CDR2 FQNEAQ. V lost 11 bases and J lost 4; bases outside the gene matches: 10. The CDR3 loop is CAARTGVGTGELFF. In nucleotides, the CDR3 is TGTGCCGCCCGAACAGGGGTGGGCACCGGGGAGCTGTTTTTT.

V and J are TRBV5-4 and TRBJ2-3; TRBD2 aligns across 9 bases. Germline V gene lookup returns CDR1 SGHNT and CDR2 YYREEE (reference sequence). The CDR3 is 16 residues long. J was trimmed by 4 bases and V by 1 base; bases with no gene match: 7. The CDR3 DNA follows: TGTGCCAGCAGCTTGCTCGCGGGGGGGCTCGCAGATACGCAGTATTTT. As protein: CASSLLAGGLADTQYF.

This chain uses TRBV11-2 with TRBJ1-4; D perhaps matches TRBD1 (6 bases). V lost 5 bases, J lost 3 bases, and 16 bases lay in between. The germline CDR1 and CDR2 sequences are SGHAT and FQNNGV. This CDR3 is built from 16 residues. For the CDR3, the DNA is TGTGCCAGCAGCGAAACAGGGTTTCGAGCTAATGAAAAACTGTTTTTT. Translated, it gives CASSETGFRANEKLFF.

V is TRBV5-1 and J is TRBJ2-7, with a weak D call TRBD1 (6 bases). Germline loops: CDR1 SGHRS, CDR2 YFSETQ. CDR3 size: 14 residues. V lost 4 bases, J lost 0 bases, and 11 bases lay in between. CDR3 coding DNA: TGCGCCAGCAGCGGTAACAGGGCCTCCTACGAGCAGTACTTC. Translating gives CASSGNRASYEQYF.

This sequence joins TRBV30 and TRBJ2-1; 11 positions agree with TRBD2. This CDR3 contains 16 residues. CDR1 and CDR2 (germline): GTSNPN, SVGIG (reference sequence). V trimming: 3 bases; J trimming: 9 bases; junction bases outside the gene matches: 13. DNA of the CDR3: TGTGCCTGGAGCCAACTAGCGGGAGCCGTAGGCGGTGAGCAGTTCTTC. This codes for CAWSQLAGAVGGEQFF. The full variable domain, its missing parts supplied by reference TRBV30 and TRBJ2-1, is SQTIHQWPATLVQPVGSPLSLECTVEGTSNPNLYWYRQAAGRGLQLLFYSVGIGQISSEVPQNLSASRPQDRQFILSSKKLLLSDSGFYLCAWSQLAGAVGGEQFFGPGTRLTVL.

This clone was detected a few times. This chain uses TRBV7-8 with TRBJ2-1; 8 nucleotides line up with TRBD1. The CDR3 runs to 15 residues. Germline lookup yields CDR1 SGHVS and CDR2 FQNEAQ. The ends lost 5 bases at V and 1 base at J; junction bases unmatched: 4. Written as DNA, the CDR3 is TGTGCCAGCAGCCCAGGGGGCGCTTCCTACAATGAGCAGTTCTTC. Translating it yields CASSPGGASYNEQFF.

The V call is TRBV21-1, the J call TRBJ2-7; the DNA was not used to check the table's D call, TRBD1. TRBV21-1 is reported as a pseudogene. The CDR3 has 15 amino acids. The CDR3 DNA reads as TGTGCAGGTTCACCCCCGCAGGGGGCTAATGGGGAGCAGTACTTC. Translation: CAGSPPQGANGEQYF.

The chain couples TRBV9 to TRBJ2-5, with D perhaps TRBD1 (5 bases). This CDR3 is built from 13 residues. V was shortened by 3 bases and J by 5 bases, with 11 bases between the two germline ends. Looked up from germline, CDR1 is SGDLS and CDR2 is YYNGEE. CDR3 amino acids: CASSARAGETQYF. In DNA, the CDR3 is TGTGCCAGCAGCGCCAGAGCAGGGGAGACCCAGTACTTC. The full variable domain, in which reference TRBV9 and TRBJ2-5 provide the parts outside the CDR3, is DSGVTQTPKHLITATGQRVTLRCSPRSGDLSVYWYQQSLDQGLQFLIQYYNGEERAKGNILERFSAQQFPDLHSELNLSSLELGDSALYFCASSARAGETQYFGPGTRLLVL.